The clone carrying this T cell receptor beta chain has ten or more counts. This specimen comes from a study of spatial heterogeneity in lung cancer. The CDR3 spans 15 residues. Per the germline V gene, CDR1 is SGHRS and CDR2 is YFSETQ. V shed 0 bases and J shed 9 bases, with 19 bases lying between them. As for time point: sample taken at primary tumor resection. Whole RNA obtained from tumor, nontumor lung or frozen PBMC underwent sequencing without sorting. TCRdb re-analysed the 5' RACE reads in MiXCR, keeping a single row per CDR3 protein. The table records some 21,000 distinct CDR3 sequences, about 4.5% of them present only once.

This specimen consisted of PBMCs, obtained at surgery. The sequence was obtained from a male donor with early-stage non-small cell lung cancer. The chain has TRBV5-1 and TRBJ2-7; D may be TRBD1 (6 bases). The CDR3 sequence: CASSLDGTPVNSQYF. Here the CDR3 DNA reads TGCGCCAGCAGCTTGGACGGGACACCTGTTAATTCGCAGTACTTC.